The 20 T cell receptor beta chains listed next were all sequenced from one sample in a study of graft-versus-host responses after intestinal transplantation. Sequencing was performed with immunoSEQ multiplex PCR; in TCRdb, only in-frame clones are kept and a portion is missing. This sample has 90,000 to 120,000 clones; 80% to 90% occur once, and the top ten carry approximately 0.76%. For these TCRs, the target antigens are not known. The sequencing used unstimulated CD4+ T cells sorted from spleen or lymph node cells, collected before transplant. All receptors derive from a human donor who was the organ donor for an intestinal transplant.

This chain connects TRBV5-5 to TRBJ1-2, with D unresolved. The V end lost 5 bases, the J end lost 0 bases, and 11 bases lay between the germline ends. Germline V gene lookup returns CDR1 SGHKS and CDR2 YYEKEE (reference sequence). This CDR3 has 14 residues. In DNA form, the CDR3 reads TGTGCCAGCAGTTCGTCTGGATCTAACTATGGCTACACCTTC. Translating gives CASSSSGSNYGYTF.

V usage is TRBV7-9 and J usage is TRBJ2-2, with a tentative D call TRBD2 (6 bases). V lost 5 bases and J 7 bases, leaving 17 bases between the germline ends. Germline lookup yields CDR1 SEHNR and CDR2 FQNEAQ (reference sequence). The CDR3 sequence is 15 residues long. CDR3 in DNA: TGTGCCAGCAGCCCTCGGGACTCTCGGCGCGGGGAGCTGTTTTTT. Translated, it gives CASSPRDSRRGELFF.

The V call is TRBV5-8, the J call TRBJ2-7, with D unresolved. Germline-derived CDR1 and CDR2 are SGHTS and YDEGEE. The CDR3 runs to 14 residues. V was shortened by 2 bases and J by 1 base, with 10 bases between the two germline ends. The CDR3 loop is CASSLAPHSYEQYF. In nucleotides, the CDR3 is TGTGCCAGCAGCTTAGCGCCTCATTCCTACGAGCAGTACTTC.

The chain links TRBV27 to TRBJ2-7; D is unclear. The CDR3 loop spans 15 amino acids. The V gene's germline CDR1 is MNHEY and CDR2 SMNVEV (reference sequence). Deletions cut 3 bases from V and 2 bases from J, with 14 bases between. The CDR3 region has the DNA TGTGCCAGCAGTTTCGTACACACCCCGGCCTACGAGCAGTACTTC. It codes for CASSFVHTPAYEQYF.

The CDR3 DNA reads as TGTGCCAGCAGCTCAGGACTGATCAACACTGAAGCTTTCTTT. This translates into CASSSGLINTEAFF. This rearrangement joins TRBV11-2 to TRBJ1-1; D unresolved. Germline lookup yields CDR1 SGHAT and CDR2 FQNNGV. Trimming removed 4 bases from V and 2 bases from J, with 11 bases in between. The CDR3 is made up of 14 amino acids.

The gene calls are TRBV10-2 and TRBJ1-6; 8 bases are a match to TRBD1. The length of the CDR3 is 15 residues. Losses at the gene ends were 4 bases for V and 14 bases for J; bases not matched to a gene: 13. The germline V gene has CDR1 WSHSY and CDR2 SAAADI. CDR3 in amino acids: CASSVRGQGDGALHF. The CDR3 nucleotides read TGCGCCAGCAGTGTCAGGGGGCAGGGTGATGGGGCCCTCCACTTT.

CDR3 in amino acids: CASSRQLAGEYEQYF. The CDR3 region has the DNA TGCGCCAGCAGTCGACAACTAGCGGGAGAGTACGAGCAGTACTTC. The chain combines TRBV4-1 with TRBJ2-7; 11 bases map to TRBD2. CDR1 and CDR2 (germline): MGHRA, YSYEKL. Unmatched junction bases numbered 8, after V lost 6 bases and J lost 4 bases. This CDR3 contains 15 residues.

The CDR3 loop reads CAISDPGRGTGELFF. The CDR3 DNA follows: TGTGCCATCAGCGACCCGGGGCGAGGCACCGGGGAGCTGTTTTTT. The rearrangement joins TRBV10-3 to TRBJ2-2; D possibly matches TRBD1 or TRBD2 (5 bases each). In germline, CDR1 is ENHRY, CDR2 SYGVKD. Trimming left V 6 bases short and J 4 bases short, with 15 bases between. The CDR3 is 15 residues long.

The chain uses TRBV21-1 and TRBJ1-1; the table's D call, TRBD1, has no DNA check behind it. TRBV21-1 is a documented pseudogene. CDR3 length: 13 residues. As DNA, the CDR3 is TGTGCCAGCAGCAAAGTAGGGGCCTTTGAAGCTTTCTTT. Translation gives CASSKVGAFEAFF.

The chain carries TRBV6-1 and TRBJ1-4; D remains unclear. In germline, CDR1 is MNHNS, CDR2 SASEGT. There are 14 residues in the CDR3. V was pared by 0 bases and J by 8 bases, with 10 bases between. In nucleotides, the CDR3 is TGTGCCAGCAGTGAAGCGAGGGTGGGGGAAAAACTGTTTTTT. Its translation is CASSEARVGEKLFF.

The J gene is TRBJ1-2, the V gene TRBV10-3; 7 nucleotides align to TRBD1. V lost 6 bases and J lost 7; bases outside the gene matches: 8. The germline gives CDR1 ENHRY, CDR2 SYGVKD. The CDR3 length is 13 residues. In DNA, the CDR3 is TGTGCCATCAGCCCTGACAGGGCTTCTGGCTACACCTTC. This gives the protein CAISPDRASGYTF.

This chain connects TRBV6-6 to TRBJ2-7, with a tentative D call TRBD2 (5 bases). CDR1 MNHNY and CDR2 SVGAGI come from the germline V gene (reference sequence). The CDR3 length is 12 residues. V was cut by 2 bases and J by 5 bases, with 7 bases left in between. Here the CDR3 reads CASSYTGDEQYF. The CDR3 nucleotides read TGTGCCAGCAGTTACACCGGGGACGAGCAGTACTTC.

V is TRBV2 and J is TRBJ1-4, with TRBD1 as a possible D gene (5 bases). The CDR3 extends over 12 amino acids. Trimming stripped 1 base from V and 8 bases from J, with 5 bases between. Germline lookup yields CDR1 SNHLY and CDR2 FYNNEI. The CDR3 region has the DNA TGTGCCAGCAGTGAAGAGGGGGAAAAACTGTTTTTT. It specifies CASSEEGEKLFF.

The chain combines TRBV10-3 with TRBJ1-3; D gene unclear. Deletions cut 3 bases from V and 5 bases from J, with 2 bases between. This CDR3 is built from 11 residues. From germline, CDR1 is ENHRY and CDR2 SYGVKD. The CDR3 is CAISDRNTIYF. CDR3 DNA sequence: TGTGCCATCAGTGACAGAAACACCATATATTTT.

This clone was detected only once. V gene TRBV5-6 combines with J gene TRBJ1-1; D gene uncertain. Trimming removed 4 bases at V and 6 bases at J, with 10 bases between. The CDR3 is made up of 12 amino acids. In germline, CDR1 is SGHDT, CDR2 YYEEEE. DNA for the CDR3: TGTGCCAGCAGCCTTCAATGGGCTGAAGCTTTCTTT. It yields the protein CASSLQWAEAFF.

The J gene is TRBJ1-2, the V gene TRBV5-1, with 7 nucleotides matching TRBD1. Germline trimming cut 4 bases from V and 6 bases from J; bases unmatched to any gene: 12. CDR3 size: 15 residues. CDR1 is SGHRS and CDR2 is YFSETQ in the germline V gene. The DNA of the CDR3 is TGCGCCAGCAGCCCCTACAGGGGTAATAGCCATGGCTACACCTTC. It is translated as CASSPYRGNSHGYTF.

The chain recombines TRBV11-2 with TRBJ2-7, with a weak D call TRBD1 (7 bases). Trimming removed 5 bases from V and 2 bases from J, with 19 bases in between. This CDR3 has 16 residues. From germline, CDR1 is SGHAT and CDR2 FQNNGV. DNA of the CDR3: TGTGCCAGCAGCCCCCCGCAGGGGGGACTTCCCTACGAGCAGTACTTC. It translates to CASSPPQGGLPYEQYF.

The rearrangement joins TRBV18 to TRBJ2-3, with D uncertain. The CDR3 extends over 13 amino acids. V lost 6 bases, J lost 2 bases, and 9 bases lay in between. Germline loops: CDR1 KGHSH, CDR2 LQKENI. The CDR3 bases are TGTGCCAGCTCTAAAAGATTCACAGATACGCAGTATTTT. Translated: CASSKRFTDTQYF.

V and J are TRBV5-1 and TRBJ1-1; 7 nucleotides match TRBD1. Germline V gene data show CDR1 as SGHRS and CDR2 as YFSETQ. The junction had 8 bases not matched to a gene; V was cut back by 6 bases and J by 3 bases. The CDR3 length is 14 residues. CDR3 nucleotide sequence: TGCGCCAGCACTAAAGGGGGCGTGGACACTGAAGCTTTCTTT. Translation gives CASTKGGVDTEAFF.

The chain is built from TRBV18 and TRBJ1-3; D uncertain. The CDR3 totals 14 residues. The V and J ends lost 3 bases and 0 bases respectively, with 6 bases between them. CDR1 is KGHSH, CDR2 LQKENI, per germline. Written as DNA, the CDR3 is TGTGCCAGCTCACCGGCCTTCTCTGGAAACACCATATATTTT. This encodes CASSPAFSGNTIYF. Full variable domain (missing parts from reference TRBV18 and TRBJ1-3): NAGVMQNPRHLVRRRGQEARLRCSPMKGHSHVYWYRQLPEEGLKFMVYLQKENIIDESGMPKERFSAEFPKEGPSILRIQQVVRGDSAAYFCASSPAFSGNTIYFGEGSWLTVV.